The next 22 T cell receptor beta chains were all read from a single sample in a study of response to subunit inactivated influenza vaccine (dated 2018 in TCRdb). Library generation was performed with RT-PCR. TCRdb shows the sequencer as Illumina HiSeq 2500. TCRdb reprocessing: public reads trimmed at Q25 with fastp, clones called with MiXCR, in-frame beta chains kept. Every distinct CDR3 protein forms one entry, paired with its most common genes and DNA. In all, the sample holds about 570,000 distinct CDR3 sequences, and approximately 10% of those were seen once. The ten largest account for roughly 9.6% of the sample. Separately, the same data were catalogued under a study of T cells expressing NK-cell markers. The second paper further reports: The TCR beta cDNA libraries were made using 5'RACE template switching, a step that added both a universal primer site and unique molecular identifiers.

Sequenced material: PBMCs from blood, taken on the day of vaccination. The receptor source for this set is a man aged 45-65 years who received an inactivated influenza vaccine. Donor details come from another sample of the same person, matched by shared clones.

This clonotype was recorded at least ten times. This rearrangement joins TRBV9 to TRBJ2-3; D remains unclear. The V end was cut by 0 bases, the J end by 2 bases, with 4 bases between. The CDR3 is made up of 13 amino acids. Germline loops: CDR1 SGDLS, CDR2 YYNGEE. CDR3 DNA: TGTGCCAGCAGCGTAGGTGACACAGATACGCAGTATTTT. Translation gives CASSVGDTDTQYF.

This clonotype came up many times. The rearrangement joins TRBV5-1 to TRBJ1-1, with 10 bases lining up with TRBD1. Germline V lookup: CDR1 SGHRS, CDR2 YFSETQ. The CDR3 spans 20 residues. With V trimmed by 0 bases and J by 6 bases, 20 bases remained unmatched. Here the CDR3 DNA reads TGCGCCAGCAGCTTGGTACCCCGCCGACAGGGGGCCATTCCCTTTCCTGAAGCTTTCTTT. It is translated as CASSLVPRRQGAIPFPEAFF. The variable domain in full, completed from reference TRBV5-1 and TRBJ1-1, reads KAGVTQTPRYLIKTRGQQVTLSCSPISGHRSVSWYQQTPGQGLQFLFEYFSETQRNKGNFPGRFSGRQFSNSRSEMNVSTLELGDSALYLCASSLVPRRQGAIPFPEAFFGQGTRLTVV.

This clonotype has just a few counts. The chain couples TRBV12-3 or TRBV12-4 to TRBJ2-7; TRBD1 agrees at 8 bases. With V trimmed by 6 bases and J by 2 bases, 9 bases remained unmatched. The CDR3 extends over 15 amino acids. The CDR3 loop is CASSRTGTGAYEQYF. In DNA form, the CDR3 reads TGTGCCAGCAGCCGGACCGGGACAGGAGCCTACGAGCAGTACTTC.

This clonotype came up a few times. The chain uses TRBV12-3 or TRBV12-4 and TRBJ2-6, with 11 bases fitting TRBD1. V trimming: 7 bases; J trimming: 0 bases; junction bases outside the gene matches: 5. CDR3 length equals 17 residues. This chain's CDR3 is CASTRTGGLSGANVLTF. The CDR3 DNA reads as TGTGCCAGCACCCGGACAGGGGGCCTCTCTGGGGCCAACGTCCTGACTTTC.

The sample holds a few counts of this clonotype. This chain links TRBV24-1 with TRBJ2-2; D unresolved. The length of the CDR3 is 17 residues. The germline V gene has CDR1 KGHDR and CDR2 SFDVKD. The V gene lost 9 bases and the J gene lost 1 base, with 20 bases spanning the gap. CDR3 amino acids: CATGSRLRMGNTGELFF. The CDR3 DNA reads as TGTGCCACCGGGTCGCGGCTTAGGATGGGGAACACCGGGGAGCTGTTTTTT.

This clonotype has more than one count but fewer than ten. The V and J genes are TRBV6-1 and TRBJ2-3; 9 bases align to TRBD2. Germline values: CDR1 MNHNS, CDR2 SASEGT. V was clipped by 7 bases and J by 3 bases; unmatched bases: 17. This CDR3 has 18 amino acids. The CDR3 loop reads CASIPGSAGGGSTDTQYF. DNA for the CDR3: TGTGCCAGCATTCCGGGCTCTGCGGGGGGGGGATCGACAGATACGCAGTATTTT.

This clonotype was seen many times. The chain employs TRBV5-1 and TRBJ2-2; possible D gene TRBD1, 6 bases. The length of the CDR3 is 14 residues. The ends were cut back, 5 bases at V and 1 base at J, with 9 bases in the middle. The germline CDR1 and CDR2 sequences are SGHRS and YFSETQ. CDR3 residues: CASRQTGNTGELFF. Written as DNA, the CDR3 is TGCGCCAGCAGACAGACAGGGAACACCGGGGAGCTGTTTTTT.

The rearrangement joins TRBV7-9 to TRBJ2-6, with a possible D match to TRBD2 (5 bases). This CDR3 is 16 amino acids long. Trimming shortened V by 4 bases and J by 0 bases, and 10 bases separated the two germline ends. Germline V gives CDR1 SEHNR, CDR2 FQNEAQ (reference sequence). The CDR3 DNA sequence: TGTGCCAGCAGCTCGGGAAGCCCCTCTGGGGCCAACGTCCTGACTTTC. This codes for CASSSGSPSGANVLTF.

This rearrangement joins TRBV20-1 to TRBJ2-7; 7 positions agree with TRBD2. Germline loops: CDR1 DFQATT, CDR2 SNEGSKA (reference sequence). The CDR3 spans 14 residues. Germline trimming cut 3 bases from V and 7 bases from J; bases unmatched to any gene: 12. This chain's CDR3 is CSARETSSVREQYF. In nucleotides, the CDR3 is TGCAGTGCTAGGGAGACTAGCTCAGTACGGGAGCAGTACTTC.

This clonotype was recorded at least ten times. This chain links TRBV15 with TRBJ1-6; D remains unclear. Germline V gives CDR1 LNHNV, CDR2 YYDKDF (reference sequence). This CDR3 has 15 residues. Trimming stripped 0 bases from V and 4 bases from J, with 7 bases between. CDR3 in amino acids: CATSRDLAYNSPLHF. The CDR3 coding sequence is TGTGCCACCAGCAGAGATCTGGCGTATAATTCACCCCTCCACTTT. The full variable domain, rest sourced from reference TRBV15 and TRBJ1-6, is DAMVIQNPRYQVTQFGKPVTLSCSQTLNHNVMYWYQQKSSQAPKLLFHYYDKDFNNEADTPDNFQSRRPNTSFCFLDIRSPGLGDTAMYLCATSRDLAYNSPLHFGNGTRLTVT.

CDR3 region: CSASSGGEANEQFF. In DNA form, the CDR3 reads TGCAGTGCTAGTAGCGGGGGCGAAGCTAATGAGCAGTTCTTC. V gene TRBV20-1 combines with J gene TRBJ2-1, with 9 bases lining up with TRBD2. J gave up 7 bases and V 3 bases, and 7 bases lay outside the gene matches. The germline V gene encodes CDR1 DFQATT and CDR2 SNEGSKA (reference sequence). The CDR3 loop spans 14 amino acids.

This clonotype was detected only a few times. This chain joins TRBV20-1 and TRBJ2-7; 10 bases fit TRBD1. This CDR3 spans 16 amino acids. With 2 bases clipped from V and 3 bases from J, the junction kept 10 bases outside the gene matches. Germline-derived CDR1 and CDR2 are DFQATT and SNEGSKA (reference sequence). The CDR3 sequence: CSARLTGGPGGYEQYF. In DNA form, the CDR3 reads TGCAGTGCTAGACTGACAGGGGGCCCTGGGGGCTACGAGCAGTACTTC.

In its sample, this clonotype was seen once. The rearrangement uses TRBV15 and TRBJ2-2, with D possibly matching TRBD2 (6 bases). The CDR3 runs to 16 residues. Germline V CDR1 and CDR2: LNHNV, YYDKDF (reference sequence). The V gene lost 1 base and the J gene lost 4 bases, with 13 bases spanning the gap. CDR3 protein: CATSRVEGGSTGELFF. CDR3 coding DNA: TGTGCCACCAGCAGAGTTGAGGGAGGTAGCACCGGGGAGCTGTTTTTT.

This clonotype was seen only a few times. This chain links TRBV20-1 with TRBJ2-1; TRBD1 agrees at 7 bases. Per the germline V gene, CDR1 is DFQATT and CDR2 is SNEGSKA (reference sequence). V lost 0 bases, J lost 3 bases, and 2 bases stayed unmatched. This CDR3 has 14 residues. For the CDR3, the DNA is TGCAGTGCTAGAGAGGGGACAGTCTACAATGAGCAGTTCTTC. Translated, it gives CSAREGTVYNEQFF.

This clonotype occurred many times. The chain has TRBV28 and TRBJ2-6, with D unclear. The length of the CDR3 is 16 residues. Trimming cost V 1 base and J 2 bases, with 9 bases left between them. CDR1 is MDHEN and CDR2 is SYDVKM in the germline V gene. The CDR3 sequence is CASSLSRATGANVLTF. CDR3 sequence (DNA): TGTGCCAGCAGTTTATCTAGGGCCACTGGGGCCAACGTCCTGACTTTC.

The chain couples TRBV6-1 to TRBJ2-3, with 8 nucleotides matching TRBD2. The ends lost 7 bases at V and 0 bases at J; junction bases unmatched: 6. The V gene's germline CDR1 is MNHNS and CDR2 SASEGT. The CDR3 is 15 residues long. CDR3 in amino acids: CASIRRGASTDTQYF. Written as DNA, the CDR3 is TGTGCCAGCATCAGGCGGGGGGCCAGCACAGATACGCAGTATTTT.

This clonotype was detected many times. The V and J genes are TRBV12-3 or TRBV12-4 and TRBJ2-1; D may correspond to TRBD1 or TRBD2 (5 bases each). The CDR3 covers 14 residues. The V and J ends lost 5 bases and 5 bases respectively, with 13 bases between them. The CDR3 sequence is CASSGTGTHNEQFF. The CDR3, as DNA: TGTGCCAGCAGTGGCACCGGGACCCACAATGAGCAGTTCTTC.

The genes are TRBV29-1 and TRBJ2-7, with D unclear. The CDR3 extends over 11 amino acids. Germline CDR1 and CDR2: SQVTM and ANQGSEA. Trimming cost V 4 bases and J 2 bases, with 6 bases left between them. CDR3 loop: CSVARPYEQYF. The CDR3 coding sequence is TGCAGCGTTGCCAGGCCCTACGAGCAGTACTTC.

The chain carries TRBV11-2 and TRBJ1-3; D call uncertain. The CDR3 is made up of 14 amino acids. The germline gives CDR1 SGHAT, CDR2 FQNNGV. The V and J ends lost 0 bases and 2 bases respectively, with 5 bases between them. CDR3 nucleotide sequence: TGTGCCAGCAGCTTAGAACGAACTGGAAACACCATATATTTT. Translation: CASSLERTGNTIYF.

The gene calls are TRBV12-3 or TRBV12-4 and TRBJ2-7, with 9 bases lining up with TRBD2. The CDR3 extends over 13 amino acids. V lost 3 bases and J lost 6; bases outside the gene matches: 3. This chain's CDR3 is CASSFVAGVEQYF. As DNA, the CDR3 is TGTGCCAGCAGTTTTGTAGCGGGAGTCGAGCAGTACTTC.

This clonotype was seen a handful of times. V gene TRBV5-1 combines with J gene TRBJ1-4; possible D gene TRBD1, 5 bases. CDR3 length: 15 amino acids. The V end was cut by 4 bases, the J end by 4 bases, with 14 bases between. Germline lookup yields CDR1 SGHRS and CDR2 YFSETQ. Here the CDR3 reads CASSPATAVNEKLFF. CDR3 nucleotides: TGCGCCAGCAGCCCCGCGACAGCTGTTAATGAAAAACTGTTTTTT.

The gene calls are TRBV2 and TRBJ2-4; possibly TRBD1 for D (5 bases). Germline values: CDR1 SNHLY, CDR2 FYNNEI. V was pared by 4 bases and J by 3 bases, with 10 bases between. The CDR3 length is 14 residues. CDR3 sequence (DNA): TGTGCCAGCAGTGGGGGCCCGGGCAAAAACATTCAGTACTTC. This translates into CASSGGPGKNIQYF.